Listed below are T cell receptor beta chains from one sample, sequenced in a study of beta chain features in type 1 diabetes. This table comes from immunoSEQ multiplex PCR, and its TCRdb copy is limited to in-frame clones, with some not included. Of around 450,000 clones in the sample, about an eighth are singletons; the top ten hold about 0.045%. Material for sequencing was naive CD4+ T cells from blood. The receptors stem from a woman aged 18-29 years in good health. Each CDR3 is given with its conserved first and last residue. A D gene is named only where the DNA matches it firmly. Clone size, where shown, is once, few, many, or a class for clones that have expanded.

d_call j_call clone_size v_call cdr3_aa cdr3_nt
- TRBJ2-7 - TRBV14 CASSQNNGGEQYF TGTGCCAGCAGCCAAAACAACGGGGGTGAGCAGTACTTC
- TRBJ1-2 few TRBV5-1 CASSLKDGYGYTF TGCGCCAGCAGCTTAAAGGACGGCTATGGCTACACCTTC
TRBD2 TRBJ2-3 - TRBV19 CARGLVDTQYF TGTGCCAGAGGACTAGTTGATACGCAGTATTTT
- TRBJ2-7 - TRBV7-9 CASSLAGSSDEQYF TGTGCCAGCAGCTTAGCCGGGAGTAGCGACGAGCAGTACTTC
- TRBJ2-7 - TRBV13 CASSNKWQGKGGEQYF TGTGCCAGCAGCAATAAGTGGCAGGGTAAAGGAGGCGAGCAGTACTTC
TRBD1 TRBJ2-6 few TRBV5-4 CASSPGTAGANVLTF TGTGCCAGCAGCCCGGGGACAGCCGGGGCCAACGTCCTGACTTTC
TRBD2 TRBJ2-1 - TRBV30 CAWSRTSGRFGYNEQFF TGTGCCTGGAGCCGTACTAGCGGGAGGTTTGGGTACAATGAGCAGTTCTTC
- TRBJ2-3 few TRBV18 CASSGRAVGTDTQYF TGTGCCAGCTCTGGCCGGGCAGTAGGGACAGATACGCAGTATTTT
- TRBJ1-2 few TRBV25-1 CASSDSIGGPDYGYTF TGTGCCAGCAGTGACTCAATAGGGGGGCCTGACTATGGCTACACCTTC
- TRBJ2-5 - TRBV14 CASSQGKGLETQYF TGTGCCAGCAGCCAAGGCAAGGGGCTAGAGACCCAGTACTTC
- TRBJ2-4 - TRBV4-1 CASSQGAGAELAKNIQYF TGCGCCAGCAGCCAAGGGGCTGGTGCGGAGTTAGCCAAAAACATTCAGTACTTC
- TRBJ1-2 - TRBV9 CASSVALVGNYGYTF TGTGCCAGCAGCGTAGCGTTGGTGGGTAACTATGGCTACACCTTC
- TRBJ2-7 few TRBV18 CASSRTGGTRGEQYF TGTGCCAGCTCACGTACCGGTGGGACAAGGGGCGAGCAGTACTTC
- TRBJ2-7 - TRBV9 CASSVGVSGPYEQYF TGTGCCAGCAGCGTAGGGGTTAGCGGCCCCTACGAGCAGTACTTC
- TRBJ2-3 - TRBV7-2 CASSLLYLQYF TGTGCCAGCAGCTTATTATATTTGCAGTATTTT
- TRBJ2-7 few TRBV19 CASSTARASYEQYF TGTGCCAGTAGTACCGCCAGGGCCTCTTACGAGCAGTACTTC
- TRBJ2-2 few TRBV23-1 CAGGVRLFF TGCGCCGGTGGGGTAAGGTTGTTTTTT
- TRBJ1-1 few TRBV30 CAWSVIRAEAFF TGTGCCTGGAGTGTTATACGGGCCGAAGCTTTCTTT
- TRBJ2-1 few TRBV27 CASSNLEGGYNEQFF TGTGCCAGCAGTAACCTAGAAGGGGGCTACAATGAGCAGTTCTTC
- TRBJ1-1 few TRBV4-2 CASSPSPVSRNTEAFF TGTGCCAGCAGCCCGTCGCCCGTGAGTAGGAACACTGAAGCTTTCTTT
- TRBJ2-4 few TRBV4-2 CASSQEYARAIPWDKNIQYF TGTGCCAGCAGCCAAGAATATGCTCGCGCGATCCCGTGGGACAAAAACATTCAGTACTTC
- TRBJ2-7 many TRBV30 CAWGQGPLEQYF TGTGCCTGGGGGCAGGGTCCCCTCGAGCAGTACTTC
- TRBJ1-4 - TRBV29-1 CSVLIWGNEKLFF TGCAGCGTACTTATTTGGGGTAATGAAAAACTGTTTTTT
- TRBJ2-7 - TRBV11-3 CASSFSQLGGSYEQYF TGTGCCAGCAGCTTCTCACAGTTAGGAGGGAGCTACGAGCAGTACTTC
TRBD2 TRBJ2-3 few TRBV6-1 CASSEAGGYTDTQYF TGTGCCAGCAGCGAAGCGGGAGGGTACACAGATACGCAGTATTTT
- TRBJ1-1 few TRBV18 CASSPLSTEAFF TGTGCCAGCTCACCCCTTAGCACTGAAGCTTTCTTT
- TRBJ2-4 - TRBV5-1 CASSVSPIRAKNIQYF TGCGCCAGCAGCGTGAGTCCTATTAGGGCCAAAAACATTCAGTACTTC
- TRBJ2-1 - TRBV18 CASSPQGHNEQFF TGTGCCAGCTCACCACAAGGACACAATGAGCAGTTCTTC
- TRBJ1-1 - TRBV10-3 CAISAGTGRQSEAFF TGTGCCATCAGTGCGGGGACGGGGCGTCAGAGTGAAGCTTTCTTT
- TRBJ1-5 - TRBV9 CASSVRLGTGPQHF TGTGCCAGCAGCGTAAGACTGGGGACGGGGCCCCAGCATTTT
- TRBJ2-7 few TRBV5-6 CASRGGGFSLAREQYF TGTGCCAGCAGAGGAGGTGGGTTCTCCCTAGCTCGAGAGCAGTACTTC
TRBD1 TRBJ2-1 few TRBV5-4 CASSSRGGQAFSPYNEQFF TGTGCCAGCAGCTCACGTGGGGGACAGGCCTTCTCTCCTTACAATGAGCAGTTCTTC
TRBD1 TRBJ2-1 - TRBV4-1 CASSQPLEGAYNEQFF TGCGCCAGCAGCCAACCCCTAGAGGGGGCTTACAATGAGCAGTTCTTC
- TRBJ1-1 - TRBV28 CASSSEKERAFF TGTGCCAGCAGTTCCGAGAAAGAAAGAGCTTTCTTT
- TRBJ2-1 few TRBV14 CASSLVAYNEQFF TGTGCCAGCAGTTTGGTTGCATACAATGAGCAGTTCTTC
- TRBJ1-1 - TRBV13 CASSPIPGLNTEAFF TGTGCCAGCAGCCCTATCCCAGGGCTGAACACTGAAGCTTTCTTT
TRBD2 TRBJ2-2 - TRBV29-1 CSVIAGGPPGELFF TGCAGCGTGATAGCGGGAGGGCCCCCCGGGGAGCTGTTTTTT
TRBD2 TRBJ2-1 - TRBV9 CASSGGSPRPSGGTYNEQFF TGTGCCAGCAGCGGCGGATCCCCCCGACCTAGCGGGGGAACCTACAATGAGCAGTTCTTC
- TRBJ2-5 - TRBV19 CASSMTAQETQYF TGTGCCAGTAGTATGACAGCCCAAGAGACCCAGTACTTC
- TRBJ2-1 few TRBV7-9 CASSLERRSDFNEQFF TGTGCCAGCAGCTTAGAAAGGCGCTCAGACTTCAATGAGCAGTTCTTC
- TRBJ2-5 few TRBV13 CASSLLGGGLETQYF TGTGCCAGCAGCCTCCTGGGGGGCGGGCTGGAGACCCAGTACTTC
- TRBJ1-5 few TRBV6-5 CASGKGRDQPQHF TGTGCCAGCGGGAAGGGGCGAGATCAGCCCCAGCATTTT
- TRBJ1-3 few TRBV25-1 CASRSAGNTIYF TGTGCCAGCAGATCGGCTGGAAACACCATATATTTT
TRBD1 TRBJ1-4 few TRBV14 CASSQLTGTAFEKLFF TGTGCCAGCAGCCAGCTCACCGGGACAGCCTTTGAAAAACTGTTTTTT
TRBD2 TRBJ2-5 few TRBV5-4 CASSPHSGGETQYF TGTGCCAGCAGCCCCCATAGCGGGGGAGAGACCCAGTACTTC
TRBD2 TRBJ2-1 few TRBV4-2 CASSQESSGSDRSYNEQFF TGTGCCAGCAGCCAAGAATCTAGCGGGAGCGACCGCTCCTACAATGAGCAGTTCTTC
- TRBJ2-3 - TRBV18 CASSPQAGPTDTQYF TGTGCCAGCTCACCACAGGCAGGCCCCACAGATACGCAGTATTTT
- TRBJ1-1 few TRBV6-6 CASRPQNTEAFF TGTGCCAGCAGACCACAGAACACTGAAGCTTTCTTT